What follows are 29 T cell receptor beta chains derived from one specimen sequenced in a study of T cell repertoires in cytomegalovirus infection. TCRdb reprocessed the reads via MiXCR and lists one record per CDR3 protein. The sample records approximately 500,000 distinct CDR3 sequences, approximately 10% being singletons. The sequenced sample consisted of PBMCs. The receptors were sampled from a human donor in good health (CMV status not recorded). Some clones in this sample may be carry-over from other donors' samples.

There are a few counts of this clonotype. The CDR3 coding sequence is TGTGCCAGCAGCTTGGAACAGGTTGCCTTGAACACTGAAGCTTTCTTT. Amino acids: CASSLEQVALNTEAFF. This chain uses TRBV5-5 with TRBJ1-1, with D possibly being TRBD1 (5 bases). V dropped 0 bases and J dropped 0 bases, with 12 bases sitting between them. This CDR3 has 16 amino acids. Germline V CDR1 and CDR2: SGHKS, YYEKEE (reference sequence). Filled out from reference TRBV5-5 and TRBJ1-1, the complete variable domain reads DAGVTQSPTHLIKTRGQQVTLRCSPISGHKSVSWYQQVLGQGPQFIFQYYEKEERGRGNFPDRFSARQFPNYSSELNVNALLLGDSALYLCASSLEQVALNTEAFFGQGTRLTVV.

The chain recombines TRBV20-1 with TRBJ1-5; 8 nucleotides match TRBD1. V was pared by 3 bases and J by 3 bases, with 1 base of the junction left unmatched. Germline lookup yields CDR1 DFQATT and CDR2 SNEGSKA (reference sequence). The CDR3 runs 13 residues. The CDR3 loop reads CSARTGDNQPQHF. As DNA, the CDR3 is TGCAGTGCTAGGACAGGGGACAATCAGCCCCAGCATTTT.

This clonotype was observed at least ten times. The J gene is TRBJ2-1, the V gene TRBV10-2, with D unresolved. CDR1 is WSHSY, CDR2 SAAADI, per germline. V lost 4 bases and J 1 base, leaving 8 bases between the germline ends. The CDR3 has 14 residues. This CDR3 reads CASSVGLSYNEQFF. DNA for the CDR3: TGCGCCAGCAGTGTGGGGTTATCCTACAATGAGCAGTTCTTC.

This clonotype was detected ten times or more. The chain joins TRBV7-2 to TRBJ2-7; TRBD2 matches at 9 bases. Trimming removed 5 bases from V and 7 bases from J; junction bases left unmatched: 6. This CDR3 is 13 amino acids long. Germline values: CDR1 SGHTA, CDR2 FQGNSA. CDR3 amino acids: CASSRLAVREQYF. DNA for the CDR3: TGTGCCAGCAGCAGACTAGCGGTCCGGGAGCAGTACTTC. The full variable domain, rest sourced from reference TRBV7-2 and TRBJ2-7, is GAGVSQSPSNKVTEKGKDVELRCDPISGHTALYWYRQSLGQGLEFLIYFQGNSAPDKSGLPSDRFSAERTGGSVSTLTIQRTQQEDSAVYLCASSRLAVREQYFGPGTRLTVT.

V gene TRBV5-1 combines with J gene TRBJ2-7, with D possibly being TRBD2 (5 bases). Germline CDR1 SGHRS, CDR2 YFSETQ. Trimming cost V 3 bases and J 4 bases, with 17 bases left between them. The CDR3 sequence is 15 residues long. CDR3 loop: CASSSEGDYLYEQYF. The CDR3 DNA is TGCGCCAGCAGCTCCGAGGGTGACTACCTTTACGAGCAGTACTTC.

This clonotype was seen at least ten times. The chain has TRBV19 and TRBJ2-1; 12 bases align to TRBD2. The junction had 5 bases not matched to a gene; V was cut back by 5 bases and J by 9 bases. The germline V gene encodes CDR1 LNHDA and CDR2 SQIVND (reference sequence). The CDR3 totals 14 residues. The CDR3 DNA reads as TGTGCCAGTAGTCGACTAGCGGGAGTCGCTGAGCAGTTCTTC. Protein: CASSRLAGVAEQFF.

This clonotype was observed once. The chain carries TRBV11-2 and TRBJ2-1; 10 positions match TRBD2. The J segment lost 3 bases and the V segment lost 1 base, leaving 9 bases of the junction unmatched. The CDR3 sequence is 18 residues long. In germline, CDR1 is SGHAT, CDR2 FQNNGV. Here the CDR3 reads CASSLASGLAEFYNEQFF. The CDR3 DNA reads as TGTGCCAGCAGCTTAGCCTCCGGACTAGCGGAATTCTACAATGAGCAGTTCTTC.

This clonotype was counted only a few times. This sequence joins TRBV5-5 and TRBJ2-2, with 11 bases aligning to TRBD2. Germline assignment: CDR1 SGHKS and CDR2 YYEKEE (reference sequence). The CDR3 length is 16 residues. With V trimmed by 4 bases and J by 6 bases, 8 bases remained unmatched. CDR3 sequence reads: CASSLTTSGTSGELFF. In nucleotides, the CDR3 is TGTGCCAGCAGCCTAACGACTAGCGGGACGTCCGGGGAGCTGTTTTTT.

In this sample, this clonotype turned up many times. CDR3 in amino acids: CSVGLAGGTKNIQYF. CDR3 sequence (DNA): TGCAGCGTCGGACTAGCGGGAGGTACCAAAAACATTCAGTACTTC. The chain joins TRBV29-1 to TRBJ2-4; 14 bases are a match to TRBD2. The trim removed 6 bases at V and 2 bases at J, leaving 3 bases unmatched. This CDR3 is 15 amino acids long. CDR1 is SQVTM, CDR2 ANQGSEA, per germline.

The V gene is TRBV29-1, the J gene TRBJ1-5, with 7 bases identical to TRBD1. Losses at the gene ends were 3 bases for V and 1 base for J; bases not matched to a gene: 3. The CDR3 length is 14 residues. The germline gives CDR1 SQVTM, CDR2 ANQGSEA. The chain's CDR3 is CSVEVTGSNQPQHF. CDR3 DNA: TGCAGCGTTGAGGTGACAGGGAGCAATCAGCCCCAGCATTTT.

V is TRBV2 and J is TRBJ2-7; unclear D gene. This CDR3 spans 12 amino acids. Per germline, CDR1 SNHLY and CDR2 FYNNEI. With 7 bases removed from V and 7 bases from J, the gap between germline ends came to 14 bases. The CDR3 loop reads CASTSEVWEQYF. Here the CDR3 DNA reads TGTGCCAGCACCTCCGAGGTATGGGAGCAGTACTTC. Supplemented by reference TRBV2 and TRBJ2-7, the full variable domain reads EPEVTQTPSHQVTQMGQEVILRCVPISNHLYFYWYRQILGQKVEFLVSFYNNEISEKSEIFDDQFSVERPDGSNFTLKIRSTKLEDSAMYFCASTSEVWEQYFGPGTRLTVT.

This clonotype was detected many times. The CDR3 loop is CASSPHNQPQHF. Here the CDR3 DNA reads TGTGCCAGCAGCCCTCACAATCAGCCCCAGCATTTT. The J gene is TRBJ1-5, the V gene TRBV7-2, with D unresolved. The germline V gene has CDR1 SGHTA and CDR2 FQGNSA. V was trimmed by 5 bases and J by 3 bases, leaving 5 bases between them. The CDR3 length is 12 residues.

A word on this clonotype: It may be a read error: a sequence one base away is much more abundant. The chain carries TRBV7-9 and TRBJ2-7; D might be TRBD2 (6 bases). This CDR3 comprises 11 residues. The germline V gene encodes CDR1 SEHNR and CDR2 FQNEAQ (reference sequence). Trimming pared 8 bases from V and 5 bases from J, leaving 10 bases between. The CDR3 spells CASGGSNEQYF. The CDR3 nucleotides read TGTGCCAGCGGAGGGTCCAACGAGCAGTACTTC.

This clonotype was picked up many times. V gene TRBV7-3 combines with J gene TRBJ2-2; D is unclear. The CDR3 loop spans 14 amino acids. Germline V gene sequence: CDR1 SGHTA, CDR2 FQGTGA. Trimming pared 5 bases from V and 1 base from J, leaving 8 bases between. The DNA for the CDR3 is TGTGCCAGCAGCACCGGCGTGAACACCGGGGAGCTGTTTTTT. This sequence encodes CASSTGVNTGELFF.

V gene TRBV9 combines with J gene TRBJ2-7; 10 bases line up with TRBD2. The trim removed 4 bases at V and 3 bases at J, leaving 10 bases unmatched. Germline loops: CDR1 SGDLS, CDR2 YYNGEE. This CDR3 comprises 16 residues. CDR3 sequence: CASSISSSGSRYEQYF. DNA for the CDR3: TGTGCCAGCAGCATCTCGTCTAGCGGGAGCCGCTACGAGCAGTACTTC.

This clonotype was detected many times. The chain couples TRBV24-1 to TRBJ1-5, with D unclear. The CDR3 loop spans 18 amino acids. Looked up from germline, CDR1 is KGHDR and CDR2 is SFDVKD. Trimming pared 4 bases from V and 0 bases from J, leaving 18 bases between. The CDR3 nucleotides read TGTGCCACCAGTGACCCTGGGGAGCTCTTTTTTAGCAATCAGCCCCAGCATTTT. Translation gives CATSDPGELFFSNQPQHF.

The chain links TRBV6-1 to TRBJ2-3, with 7 bases lining up with TRBD1. Germline CDR1 and CDR2: MNHNS and SASEGT. After removal of 11 bases from V and 2 bases from J, the junction contained 13 bases not matched to a gene. The CDR3 has 15 amino acids. The CDR3 nucleotides are TGTGCCGGACGGGGACAGCCTTCCCCCACAGATACGCAGTATTTT. Encoded protein: CAGRGQPSPTDTQYF.

The V call is TRBV20-1, the J call TRBJ1-2; D is possibly TRBD1 (5 bases). V dropped 0 bases and J dropped 5 bases, with 10 bases sitting between them. Looked up from germline, CDR1 is DFQATT and CDR2 is SNEGSKA (reference sequence). This CDR3 is 13 amino acids long. The CDR3 protein is CSARERGAYGYTF. The DNA of the CDR3 is TGCAGTGCTAGAGAAAGGGGTGCTTATGGCTACACCTTC.

The genes are TRBV3-1 and TRBJ1-6; no firm D call. The CDR3 is 18 residues long. The germline V gene encodes CDR1 LGHDT and CDR2 YNNKEL (reference sequence). Trimming removed 1 base from V and 12 bases from J, with 25 bases in between. CDR3 bases: TGTGCCAGCAGCCAAGCCCGCCAGATCGCGCGAGGAGCCCGACCCCTCCACTTT. Its protein product is CASSQARQIARGARPLHF.

The gene calls are TRBV29-1 and TRBJ2-7; 7 positions agree with TRBD1. With V trimmed by 6 bases and J by 2 bases, 7 bases remained unmatched. Germline CDR1 reads SQVTM; CDR2 reads ANQGSEA. The CDR3 extends over 13 amino acids. The CDR3 sequence is CSVRAQGAYEQYF. In nucleotides, the CDR3 is TGCAGCGTCCGTGCCCAGGGGGCCTACGAGCAGTACTTC.

This clonotype was counted at least ten times. CDR3 in amino acids: CASTPEGGPYEQYF. The CDR3 coding sequence is TGCGCCAGCACCCCGGAGGGAGGGCCGTACGAGCAGTACTTC. V gene TRBV4-1 combines with J gene TRBJ2-7, with 7 bases matching TRBD2. The CDR3 runs 14 residues. The V gene's germline CDR1 is MGHRA and CDR2 YSYEKL. The trim removed 7 bases at V and 4 bases at J, leaving 10 bases unmatched.

This clonotype was recorded many times. The chain joins TRBV7-2 to TRBJ2-5; the match to TRBD1 covers 7 bases. The CDR3 totals 15 residues. The germline V gene has CDR1 SGHTA and CDR2 FQGNSA. V was pared by 5 bases and J by 2 bases, with 8 bases of the junction left unmatched. Here the CDR3 DNA reads TGTGCCAGCAGCCCCCGACGGGACAGACAAGAGACCCAGTACTTC. The encoded protein is CASSPRRDRQETQYF.

The chain links TRBV19 to TRBJ2-1; TRBD2 aligns across 8 bases. Germline lookup yields CDR1 LNHDA and CDR2 SQIVND (reference sequence). This CDR3 is built from 15 residues. V gave up 6 bases and J gave up 6 bases; unmatched junction bases: 10. The CDR3: CASRWNGGARNEQFF. The CDR3 DNA reads as TGTGCCAGTAGATGGAACGGGGGGGCCCGCAATGAGCAGTTCTTC. Based on the CDR3 plus reference TRBV19 and TRBJ2-1, the full variable domain is DGGITQSPKYLFRKEGQNVTLSCEQNLNHDAMYWYRQDPGQGLRLIYYSQIVNDFQKGDIAEGYSVSREKKESFPLTVTSAQKNPTAFYLCASRWNGGARNEQFFGPGTRLTVL.

This clonotype was found many times. The V gene is TRBV7-8, the J gene TRBJ2-1; perhaps TRBD1 as D (6 bases). V lost 5 bases to trimming and J lost 3 bases, with 11 bases between them. CDR1 SGHVS and CDR2 FQNEAQ come from the germline V gene. This CDR3 comprises 14 residues. CDR3 nucleotides: TGTGCCAGCAGCCCAGGGGCACTCTACAATGAGCAGTTCTTC. Amino acids: CASSPGALYNEQFF.

This clonotype came up many times. Since no conserved phenylalanine or tryptophan closes the CDR3, a read error is the likely cause. The limits of the CDR3 on the DNA are not certain, so only TCRdb's listed CDR3 is given. The gene calls are TRBV23-1 and TRBJ1-5; the D segment call TRBD1 is taken from the table without a DNA check. TRBV23-1 is classed as an ORF, of uncertain function. Inclusive of both ends, the CDR3 amounts to 9 amino acids. CDR3 sequence: CASSQKTGL.

This chain connects TRBV5-4 to TRBJ2-4; D is undetermined. CDR3 size: 15 residues. CDR1 and CDR2 (germline): SGHNT, YYREEE (reference sequence). The CDR3 nucleotides are TGTGATAAGCAGCCCCGGAACTTAGCCAAAAACATTCAGTACTTC. Amino acid sequence: CDKQPRNLAKNIQYF.

This clonotype showed up just a few times. J is TRBJ1-1 and V is TRBV19, with D maybe TRBD1 (6 bases). Germline V gene data show CDR1 as LNHDA and CDR2 as SQIVND (reference sequence). V gave up 6 bases and J gave up 0 bases, with 20 bases separating them. This CDR3 has 17 residues. CDR3 DNA sequence: TGTGCCAGTAGGAGTCAGGAGGGGGGTTTCATGAACACTGAAGCTTTCTTT. This codes for CASRSQEGGFMNTEAFF.

This clonotype occurred many times. The chain employs TRBV30 and TRBJ2-1; 8 bases line up with TRBD2. Germline lookup yields CDR1 GTSNPN and CDR2 SVGIG (reference sequence). The length of the CDR3 is 15 residues. Unmatched junction bases numbered 11, after V lost 6 bases and J lost 4 bases. The CDR3 nucleotides are TGTGCCTGCCCCCGGGAGGGGGGGGGGTACAATGAGCAGTTCTTC. Residues: CACPREGGGYNEQFF. The full variable domain, its missing parts supplied by reference TRBV30 and TRBJ2-1, is SQTIHQWPATLVQPVGSPLSLECTVEGTSNPNLYWYRQAAGRGLQLLFYSVGIGQISSEVPQNLSASRPQDRQFILSSKKLLLSDSGFYLCACPREGGGYNEQFFGPGTRLTVL.

This clonotype has a count of ten or more. This sequence joins TRBV14 and TRBJ2-1; D is unresolved. The CDR3 runs to 15 residues. Trimming left V 1 base short and J 8 bases short, with 15 bases between. CDR1 is SGHDN and CDR2 is FVKESK in the germline V gene. CDR3 in amino acids: CASSQAIPAADEQFF. CDR3 coding DNA: TGTGCCAGCAGCCAAGCGATACCAGCTGCGGATGAGCAGTTCTTC.